This T cell receptor (beta chain) was sequenced during a study of blood T cell repertoires in COVID-19. About the research overall: Samples representing acute and convalescent COVID-19 were sourced from the United States, Italy and Spain.

The CDR3 covers 12 residues. Per the germline V gene, CDR1 is SGHRS and CDR2 is YFSETQ. V was cut by 1 base and J by 8 bases, with 6 bases left in between. Assay: immunoSEQ multiplex PCR; the TCRdb copy retains only in-frame clones and omits some. The sample holds about 76,000 clones, approximately 89% seen once. The receptor comes from a human donor in a cohort sampled during active COVID-19. Sequenced material: peripheral blood. The genes are TRBV5-1 and TRBJ2-2; D is perhaps TRBD1 (5 bases). In nucleotides, the CDR3 is TGCGCCAGCAGCTTGTCAGGGGGGGAGCTGTTTTTT. This codes for CASSLSGGELFF.